The present entry profiles one T cell receptor (beta chain) with its context. Data came from immunoSEQ multiplex PCR; TCRdb stores just in-frame clones and leaves some out. The sample has approximately 230,000 clones, 86% seen once; the top ten hold around 16%. This sample was taken from a study of blood T cell repertoires in COVID-19. In the study overall: In each case, the material was cDNA or gDNA derived from T cells, B-cell-depleted T cells, or PBMCs.

Adults between about 18 and 95 years of age took part from about two dozen US areas. The CDR3 consists of 13 residues. Per the germline V gene, CDR1 is MGHRA and CDR2 is YSYEKL. With 0 bases removed from V and 13 bases from J, the gap between germline ends came to 10 bases. The chain uses TRBV4-1 and TRBJ1-6; D is possibly TRBD1 (6 bases). The sequence derives from a man aged 18 to 30 who had recovered from COVID-19. Sequencing was done on a sample of PBMCs or T cells enriched from blood (not recorded which). The CDR3 loop is CASSQDPGAPLHF. Written as DNA, the CDR3 is TGCGCCAGCAGCCAAGATCCAGGGGCTCCCCTCCACTTT.